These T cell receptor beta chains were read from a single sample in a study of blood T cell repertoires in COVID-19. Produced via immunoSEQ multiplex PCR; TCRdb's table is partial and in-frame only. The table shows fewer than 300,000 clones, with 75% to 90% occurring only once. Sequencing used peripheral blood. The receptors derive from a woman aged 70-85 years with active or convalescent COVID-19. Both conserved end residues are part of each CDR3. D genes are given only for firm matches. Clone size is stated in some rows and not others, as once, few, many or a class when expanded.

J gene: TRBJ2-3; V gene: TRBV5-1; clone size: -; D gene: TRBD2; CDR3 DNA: TGCGCCAGCAGCTTGGCGGGTACTAGCGGGAACCCTTCGCAAGATACGCAGTATTTT; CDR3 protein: CASSLAGTSGNPSQDTQYF
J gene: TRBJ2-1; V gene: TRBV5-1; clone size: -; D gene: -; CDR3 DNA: TGCGCCAGCAGCCCAGGATACCTACAGGGTAGAACCAATGAGCAGTTCTTC; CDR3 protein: CASSPGYLQGRTNEQFF
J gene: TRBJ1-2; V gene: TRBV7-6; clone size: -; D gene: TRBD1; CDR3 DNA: TGTGCCAGCGGCAAAGACCGGGACAGGCTATTGCCCCATGGCTACACCTTC; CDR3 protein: CASGKDRDRLLPHGYTF
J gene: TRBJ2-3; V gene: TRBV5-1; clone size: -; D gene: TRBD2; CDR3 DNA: TGCGCCAGCAGCTTGGAGGCGGGGGGCCCATTTACAGATACGCAGTATTTT; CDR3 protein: CASSLEAGGPFTDTQYF
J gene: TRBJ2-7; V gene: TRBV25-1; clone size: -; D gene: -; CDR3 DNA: TGTGCCAGCAGAATACAGGGAGGGTACGAGCAGTACTTC; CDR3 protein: CASRIQGGYEQYF
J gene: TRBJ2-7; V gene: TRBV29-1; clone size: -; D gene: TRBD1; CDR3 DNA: TGCAGCGTTGATAGGGGGCCCTACGAGCAGTACTTC; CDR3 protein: CSVDRGPYEQYF
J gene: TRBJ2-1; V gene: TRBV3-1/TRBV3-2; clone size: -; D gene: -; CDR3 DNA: TGTGCCAGCAGCCAAGATCAACTAACCTACAATGAGCAGTTCTTC; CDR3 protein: CASSQDQLTYNEQFF
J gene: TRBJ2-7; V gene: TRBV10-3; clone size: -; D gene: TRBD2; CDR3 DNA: TGTGCCACCCAACTAGCGGGGGGGCCCGGGCAGTACTTC; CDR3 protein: CATQLAGGPGQYF
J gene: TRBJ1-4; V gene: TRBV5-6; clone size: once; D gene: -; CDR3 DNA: TGTGCCAGCAGCTTTCACCGCCCCTATAATGAAAAACTGTTTTTT; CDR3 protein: CASSFHRPYNEKLFF
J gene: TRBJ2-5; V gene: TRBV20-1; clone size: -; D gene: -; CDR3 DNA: TGCAGTGCTATAGTAAGAGAGACCCAGTACTTC; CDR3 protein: CSAIVRETQYF
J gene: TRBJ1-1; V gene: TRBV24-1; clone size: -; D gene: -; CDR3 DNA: TGTGCCACCCGGAGGGAAATGAACACTGAAGCTTTCTTT; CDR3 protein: CATRREMNTEAFF
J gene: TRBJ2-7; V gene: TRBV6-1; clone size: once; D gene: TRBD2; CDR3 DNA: TGTGCCAGCAGTGAAGTGTGGGCTAGCGGGGGGGATAGGCAGTACTTC; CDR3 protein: CASSEVWASGGDRQYF
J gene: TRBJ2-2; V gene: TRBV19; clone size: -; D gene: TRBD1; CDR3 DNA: TGTGCCAGTAGCGATCGACAGGGTGGGACCGGGGAGCTGTTTTTT; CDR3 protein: CASSDRQGGTGELFF
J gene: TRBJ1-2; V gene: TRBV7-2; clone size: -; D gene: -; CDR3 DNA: TGTGCCAGCAGCTCACCTCCAGGGCCTTACTATGGCTACACCTTC; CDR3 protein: CASSSPPGPYYGYTF
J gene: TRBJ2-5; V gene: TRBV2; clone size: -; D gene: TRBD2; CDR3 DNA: TGTGCCAGCGCGGGGGGGTCAGGAGAGACCCAGTACTTC; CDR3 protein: CASAGGSGETQYF
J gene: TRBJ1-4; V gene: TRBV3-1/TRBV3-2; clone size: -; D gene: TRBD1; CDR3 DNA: TGTGCCGCCCGCGGGACAGGAGATGAAAAACTGTTTTTT; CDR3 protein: CAARGTGDEKLFF
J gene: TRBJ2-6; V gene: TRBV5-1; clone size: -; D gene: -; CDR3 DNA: TGCGCCAGCAGCTCTTCGGGGTCTGGGGCCAACGTCCTGACTTTC; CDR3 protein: CASSSSGSGANVLTF
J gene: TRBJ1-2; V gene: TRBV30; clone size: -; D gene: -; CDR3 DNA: TGTGCCTGGAGCGTACCAGGCCTCTATGGCTACACCTTC; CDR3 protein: CAWSVPGLYGYTF
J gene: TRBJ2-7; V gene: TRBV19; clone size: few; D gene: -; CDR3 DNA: TGTGCCAGCAGTACCCTAGGATACGAGCAGTACTTC; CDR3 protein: CASSTLGYEQYF
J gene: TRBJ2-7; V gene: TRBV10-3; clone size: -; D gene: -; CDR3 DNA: TGTGCCATCAGGGGGAGGGGGAGTGGGTACGAGCAGTACTTC; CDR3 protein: CAIRGRGSGYEQYF
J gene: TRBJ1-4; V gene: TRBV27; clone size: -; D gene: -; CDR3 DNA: TGTGCCAGCAGGCCCGCGGGGAGGGGTGAAAAACTGTTTTTT; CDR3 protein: CASRPAGRGEKLFF
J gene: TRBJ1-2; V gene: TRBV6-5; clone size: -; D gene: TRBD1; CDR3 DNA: TGTGCCAGCAGTTACGGGACAGGGGAGTCCAACTATGGCTACACCTTC; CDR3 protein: CASSYGTGESNYGYTF
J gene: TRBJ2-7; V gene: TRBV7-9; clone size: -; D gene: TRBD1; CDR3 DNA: TGTGCCAGCAGCCTAGGTACGACAGGGGCACTCTTCTTC; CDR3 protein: CASSLGTTGALFF
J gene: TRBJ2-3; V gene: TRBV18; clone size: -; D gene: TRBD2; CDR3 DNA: TGTGCCAGCTCACCTACTAGCGGGGGAACGCATACGCAGTATTTT; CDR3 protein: CASSPTSGGTHTQYF
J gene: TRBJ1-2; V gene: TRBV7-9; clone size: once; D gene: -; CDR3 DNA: TGTGCCAGCAGCCCCGGTTGGGGGGGCGGCTACACCTTC; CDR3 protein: CASSPGWGGGYTF
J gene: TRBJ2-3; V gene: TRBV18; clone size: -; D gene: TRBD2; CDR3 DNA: TGTGCCAGCTCCCTCGCGGGAGGAGAAGATACGCAGTATTTT; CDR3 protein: CASSLAGGEDTQYF
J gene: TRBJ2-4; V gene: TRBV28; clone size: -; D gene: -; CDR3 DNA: TGTGCCAGCAACGAGGGGGGGGCGCGAGCCAAAAACATTCAGTACTTC; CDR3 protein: CASNEGGARAKNIQYF
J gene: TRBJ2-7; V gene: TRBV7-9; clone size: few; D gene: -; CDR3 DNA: TGTGCCAGCAGCTTGCGCTTGCAGGAGGCGATTGAAGAGCAGTACTTC; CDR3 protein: CASSLRLQEAIEEQYF
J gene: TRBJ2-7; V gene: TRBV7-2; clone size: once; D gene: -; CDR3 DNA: TGTGCCAGCAGCACACCCGGAAAGGGGTTCTACGAGCAGTACTTC; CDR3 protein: CASSTPGKGFYEQYF
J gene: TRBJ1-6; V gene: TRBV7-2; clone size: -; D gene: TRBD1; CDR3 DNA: TGTGCCAGCAGCTTAGAGGAGGGGGCGGGTTCACCCCTCCACTTT; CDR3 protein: CASSLEEGAGSPLHF
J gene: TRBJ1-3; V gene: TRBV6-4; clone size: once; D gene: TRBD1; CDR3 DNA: TGTGCCAGCAGTGACAATAGGGACAGGGCAGACACCATATATTTT; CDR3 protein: CASSDNRDRADTIYF
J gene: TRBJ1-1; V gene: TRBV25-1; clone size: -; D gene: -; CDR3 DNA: TGTGCCAGCAGTGAATATAGTCACGACACTGAAGCTTTCTTT; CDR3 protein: CASSEYSHDTEAFF
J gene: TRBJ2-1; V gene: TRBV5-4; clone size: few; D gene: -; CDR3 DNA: TGTGCCAGCACCCTTGGTGGGGGGAGCCTTAATGAGCAGTTCTTC; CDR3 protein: CASTLGGGSLNEQFF
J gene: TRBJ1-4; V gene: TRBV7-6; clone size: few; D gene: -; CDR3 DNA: TGTGCCAGCAGCCCCCTCGGGGATCTCGGCGAAAAACTGTTTTTT; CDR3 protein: CASSPLGDLGEKLFF
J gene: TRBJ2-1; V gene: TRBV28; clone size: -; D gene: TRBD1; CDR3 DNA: TGTGCCAGCAGTTTACGCGCAGGGGGTGAGCAGTTCTTC; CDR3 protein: CASSLRAGGEQFF
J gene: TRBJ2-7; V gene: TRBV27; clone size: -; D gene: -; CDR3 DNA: TGTGCCAGCAGTACACTCAGGGGTACCCACGAGCAGTACTTC; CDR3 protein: CASSTLRGTHEQYF
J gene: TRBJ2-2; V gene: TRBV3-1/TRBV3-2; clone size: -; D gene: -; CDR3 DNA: TGTGCCAGCAGCCAAGATCTGAGCGGAGCCGGGGAGCTGTTTTTT; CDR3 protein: CASSQDLSGAGELFF
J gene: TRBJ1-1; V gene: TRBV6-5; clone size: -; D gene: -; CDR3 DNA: TGTGCCAGCAGTTACGGGGCAGCCCTGAACACTGAAGCTTTCTTT; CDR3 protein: CASSYGAALNTEAFF